Below are 23 T cell receptor beta chains sequenced from a single sample in a study of blood T cell repertoires in COVID-19. Clones were read by immunoSEQ multiplex PCR, and TCRdb kept only the in-frame ones, dropping some. The repertoire holds about 210,000 clones, with around 80% as singletons. Sample: peripheral blood. The source of these receptors is a human donor in a cohort sampled during active COVID-19.

The CDR3 reads CASSLATTENGYTF. In DNA, the CDR3 is TGTGCCAGCAGCTTGGCGACGACAGAAAATGGCTACACCTTC. The chain is built from TRBV5-4 and TRBJ1-2, with a possible D match to TRBD1 (5 bases). Looked up from germline, CDR1 is SGHNT and CDR2 is YYREEE (reference sequence). This CDR3 spans 14 amino acids. Trimming took off 0 bases at V and 6 bases at J, with 12 bases between the two ends.

The CDR3 DNA reads as TGTGCCAGCAGTTACGGGGCGGATACGTACGAGCAGTACTTC. Translated: CASSYGADTYEQYF. V usage is TRBV6-2 or TRBV6-3 and J usage is TRBJ2-7; D possibly corresponds to TRBD1 (5 bases). Germline V CDR1 and CDR2: MNHEY, SVGEGT. The CDR3 has 14 residues. Between the trimmed V and J ends, which lost 2 bases and 4 bases, there was a span of 12 bases.

As concerns this clone: At one end, the junction sequence differs from germline, possibly due to a read error. The V and J genes are TRBV19 and TRBJ1-2; possible D gene TRBD1, 5 bases. The CDR3 totals 11 residues. Germline V gives CDR1 LNHDA, CDR2 SQIVND (reference sequence). CDR3 protein: CASSIGGGPLF. The CDR3 nucleotides read TGTGCCAGTAGTATAGGGGGCGGACCCCTCTTC.

This clone occurred a few times. The genes are TRBV28 and TRBJ1-2, with 7 bases aligning to TRBD1. V was clipped by 9 bases and J by 8 bases; unmatched bases: 9. Germline CDR1 reads MDHEN; CDR2 reads SYDVKM. This CDR3 is built from 12 residues. CDR3 sequence: CASQGGAEGYTF. The CDR3 DNA follows: TGTGCCAGTCAGGGGGGCGCTGAGGGCTACACCTTC.

This chain joins TRBV20-1 and TRBJ2-7, with 11 bases lining up with TRBD2. The CDR3 is 14 amino acids. The V segment lost 3 bases and the J segment 3 bases; nucleotides outside the gene matches: 4. Germline CDR1 is DFQATT and CDR2 is SNEGSKA (reference sequence). The CDR3 loop is CSASSSGGNYEQYF. DNA for the CDR3: TGCAGTGCTAGTTCTAGCGGGGGGAACTACGAGCAGTACTTC.

The gene calls are TRBV18 and TRBJ2-1; D uncertain. The germline CDR1 and CDR2 sequences are KGHSH and LQKENI. The CDR3 covers 15 residues. V gave up 3 bases and J gave up 2 bases, with 11 bases separating them. The chain's CDR3 is CASSPTGGTYNEQFF. The DNA of the CDR3 is TGTGCCAGCTCACCCACCGGCGGTACCTACAATGAGCAGTTCTTC.

This clone has at least ten counts. J is TRBJ1-2 and V is TRBV6-6; D is uncertain. This CDR3 comprises 12 residues. The germline V gene has CDR1 MNHNY and CDR2 SVGAGI (reference sequence). With 4 bases removed from V and 5 bases from J, the gap between germline ends came to 8 bases. CDR3 nucleotides: TGTGCCAGCAGTTCTACGGGTTATGGCTACACCTTC. It is translated as CASSSTGYGYTF.

The chain has TRBV2 and TRBJ2-7; 7 nucleotides line up with TRBD1. V shed 8 bases, J shed 1 base, and the junction held 5 bases outside the gene matches. The CDR3 extends over 13 amino acids. CDR1 and CDR2 (germline): SNHLY, FYNNEI. This chain's CDR3 is CASALTGSYEQYF. The CDR3 DNA reads as TGTGCCAGCGCTTTGACAGGGTCCTACGAGCAGTACTTC.

The chain links TRBV3-1 (or the pseudogene TRBV3-2) to TRBJ2-3; TRBD1 agrees at 8 bases. From germline, CDR1 is LGHDT and CDR2 YNNKEL (reference sequence). J lost 11 bases, V lost 4 bases, and 17 bases had no gene match. CDR3 length: 16 amino acids. The CDR3 region is CASSPSDRGPYVWQYF. The CDR3 DNA reads TGTGCCAGCAGCCCATCCGACAGGGGCCCATACGTATGGCAGTATTTT.

The chain uses TRBV11-2 and TRBJ2-5; possibly TRBD2 for D (6 bases). The germline CDR1 and CDR2 sequences are SGHAT and FQNNGV. This CDR3 is 15 amino acids long. Trimming removed 3 bases at V and 1 base at J, with 12 bases between. In DNA form, the CDR3 reads TGTGCCAGCAGCTTGACTTGGGGACTCCAAGAGACCCAGTACTTC. Its translation: CASSLTWGLQETQYF.

Comments on this clone: Other DNA sequences in the sample encode the same CDR3. This chain uses TRBV6-5 with TRBJ1-2; maybe TRBD1 (6 bases). V was shortened by 0 bases and J by 8 bases, with 10 bases between the two germline ends. The CDR3 sequence is 13 residues long. Per the germline V gene, CDR1 is MNHEY and CDR2 is SVGAGI. The DNA of the CDR3 is TGTGCCAGCAGTTACTCCAGGGGCCGGGGCTACACCTTC. Amino acids: CASSYSRGRGYTF.

This clone was observed a single time. The chain uses TRBV7-2 and TRBJ1-1; 7 bases map to TRBD1. Germline trimming cut 5 bases from V and 6 bases from J; bases unmatched to any gene: 12. This CDR3 comprises 15 residues. Germline V gene sequence: CDR1 SGHTA, CDR2 FQGNSA. CDR3 region: CASSPQRGRLPEAFF. The CDR3 DNA is TGTGCCAGCAGCCCGCAAAGGGGGCGATTACCTGAAGCTTTCTTT. Full variable domain (missing parts from reference TRBV7-2 and TRBJ1-1): GAGVSQSPSNKVTEKGKDVELRCDPISGHTALYWYRQSLGQGLEFLIYFQGNSAPDKSGLPSDRFSAERTGGSVSTLTIQRTQQEDSAVYLCASSPQRGRLPEAFFGQGTRLTVV.

This clone occurred a few times. The rearrangement links TRBV6-1 to TRBJ1-2, with 8 bases fitting TRBD1. Losses at the gene ends were 3 bases for V and 4 bases for J; bases not matched to a gene: 10. Looked up from germline, CDR1 is MNHNS and CDR2 is SASEGT. This CDR3 is 16 amino acids long. The CDR3 loop is CASSERTGNSFYGYTF. The CDR3, as DNA: TGTGCCAGCAGTGAGCGGACAGGGAATTCCTTCTATGGCTACACCTTC.

The chain carries TRBV5-1 and TRBJ2-7; 7 bases are shared with TRBD1. This CDR3 has 15 residues. Germline V lookup: CDR1 SGHRS, CDR2 YFSETQ. The V gene end was trimmed by 0 bases and the J gene end by 0 bases; junction bases not matched to a gene: 3. Here the CDR3 reads CASSLAPGGSYEQYF. The CDR3 region has the DNA TGCGCCAGCAGCTTGGCCCCAGGGGGCTCCTACGAGCAGTACTTC.

This clone has only one observation. The chain's CDR3 is CASSQLAGAWETQYF. Here the CDR3 DNA reads TGCGCCAGCAGTCAATTAGCGGGGGCTTGGGAGACCCAGTACTTC. The V and J genes are TRBV23-1 and TRBJ2-5; 9 bases align to TRBD2. TRBV23-1 is flagged as an ORF with uncertain function. This CDR3 is built from 15 residues. The V gene end was trimmed by 1 base and the J gene end by 5 bases; junction bases not matched to a gene: 5.

The V and J genes are TRBV7-9 and TRBJ2-1; D might be TRBD2 (6 bases). CDR3 length equals 15 residues. Germline-derived CDR1 and CDR2 are SEHNR and FQNEAQ (reference sequence). V was trimmed by 6 bases and J by 7 bases, leaving 19 bases between them. The CDR3 region has the DNA TGTGCCAGCAGACCATTGAGGTCGGCGGGAAATGAGCAGTTCTTC. It yields the protein CASRPLRSAGNEQFF.

This clone was seen once. This sequence joins TRBV28 and TRBJ2-7; D ambiguous. This CDR3 is 16 amino acids long. Per germline, CDR1 MDHEN and CDR2 SYDVKM. The V end was cut by 3 bases, the J end by 3 bases, with 18 bases between. CDR3 amino acids: CASSFRSQRQVYEQYF. The CDR3 nucleotides read TGTGCCAGCAGTTTTCGTTCGCAGAGGCAAGTCTACGAGCAGTACTTC.

The chain carries TRBV29-1 and TRBJ2-7; D perhaps matches TRBD2 (5 bases). From germline, CDR1 is SQVTM and CDR2 ANQGSEA. The CDR3 is 15 residues long. Trimming cost V 1 base and J 5 bases, with 18 bases left between them. The CDR3 bases are TGCAGCGTTGAAGGGTCGGGATCCCTTGGCCACGAGCAGTACTTC. It codes for CSVEGSGSLGHEQYF.

Ten or more counts support this clone. The CDR3 loop is CASSTQQGRVEGYTF. In DNA form, the CDR3 reads TGTGCCAGCAGCACCCAACAGGGCAGGGTAGAGGGCTACACCTTC. The V gene is TRBV7-9, the J gene TRBJ1-2; TRBD1 is a possible D gene (6 bases). The V end lost 5 bases, the J end lost 8 bases, and 21 bases lay between the germline ends. Germline assignment: CDR1 SEHNR and CDR2 FQNEAQ (reference sequence). This CDR3 region has 15 residues.

The chain combines TRBV27 with TRBJ1-4; no firm D call. Trimming took 3 bases from V and 6 from J, leaving 11 bases between them. The CDR3 covers 14 residues. The germline V gene encodes CDR1 MNHEY and CDR2 SMNVEV (reference sequence). The CDR3 sequence is CASSLARRDEKLFF. As DNA, the CDR3 is TGTGCCAGCAGTTTGGCCAGGAGGGATGAAAAACTGTTTTTT. The variable domain in full, completed from reference TRBV27 and TRBJ1-4, reads EAQVTQNPRYLITVTGKKLTVTCSQNMNHEYMSWYRQDPGLGLRQIYYSMNVEVTDKGDVPEGYKVSRKEKRNFPLILESPSPNQTSLYFCASSLARRDEKLFFGSGTQLSVL.

The chain recombines TRBV18 with TRBJ2-1; 11 bases align to TRBD2. Germline CDR1 is KGHSH and CDR2 is LQKENI. This CDR3 is 16 amino acids long. V was clipped by 6 bases and J by 2 bases; unmatched bases: 6. CDR3 loop: CASSPGLAVAYNEQFF. In DNA form, the CDR3 reads TGTGCCAGCTCGCCGGGACTAGCGGTGGCCTACAATGAGCAGTTCTTC.

The chain couples TRBV28 to TRBJ1-2, with 9 bases lining up with TRBD1. CDR3 length: 14 amino acids. CDR1 is MDHEN and CDR2 is SYDVKM in the germline V gene. The J segment lost 4 bases and the V segment lost 3 bases, leaving 3 bases of the junction unmatched. The CDR3 loop is CASSFTGGIYGYTF. CDR3 coding DNA: TGTGCCAGCAGTTTCACAGGGGGCATCTATGGCTACACCTTC.

The CDR3: CATSDRADTQYF. In DNA, the CDR3 is TGTGCCACCAGTGACCGAGCAGATACGCAGTATTTT. The rearrangement links TRBV24-1 to TRBJ2-3, with no clear D. This CDR3 region has 12 residues. V was pared by 4 bases and J by 4 bases, with 5 bases between. Germline V lookup: CDR1 KGHDR, CDR2 SFDVKD.